The rows below give T cell receptor beta chains drawn from one sample of a study of T cell responses to AZD1222 COVID-19 vaccine. Profiled with immunoSEQ multiplex PCR; TCRdb holds only in-frame clones, not every one. The repertoire holds approximately 150,000 clones, around 92% seen once, with roughly 2.2% in the top ten. The source was peripheral blood, collected on day 0 of AZD1222 vaccination. Source of these receptors: an adult in good health. Both conserved end residues are part of each CDR3. The order of the fields is V gene, D gene, clone size, J gene, CDR3 protein, CDR3 DNA. A D gene is named only where the DNA matches it firmly. Only some rows state a clone size, as once, few, many or a class for expanded clones.

TRBV2,TRBD2,once,TRBJ2-1,CASSDSGGYNEQFF,TGTGCCAGCAGTGATAGCGGGGGCTACAATGAGCAGTTCTTC
TRBV18,-,-,TRBJ2-7,CASSWDSSYEQYF,TGTGCCAGCTCATGGGACTCATCCTACGAGCAGTACTTC
TRBV19,-,-,TRBJ1-4,CASSIFGTNEKLFF,TGTGCCAGTAGTATTTTCGGGACTAATGAAAAACTGTTTTTT
TRBV19,TRBD1,-,TRBJ1-1,CASSWDRGRAFF,TGTGCCAGTAGTTGGGACAGGGGCAGAGCTTTCTTT
TRBV30,-,-,TRBJ1-1,CAWNRAEEAFF,TGTGCCTGGAACAGGGCGGAGGAAGCTTTCTTT
TRBV4-2,-,-,TRBJ2-1,CASSQDPSTFNEQFF,TGTGCCAGCAGCCAAGACCCTAGTACGTTCAATGAGCAGTTCTTC
TRBV12-3/TRBV12-4,-,-,TRBJ1-2,CASSLMNYGYTF,TGTGCCAGCAGTTTGATGAACTATGGCTACACCTTC
TRBV6-5,-,-,TRBJ1-2,CASRKQGADYGYTF,TGTGCCAGCAGGAAGCAGGGCGCAGACTATGGCTACACCTTC
TRBV4-2,-,-,TRBJ2-7,CASSQAGGLGGYEQYF,TGTGCCAGCAGCCAAGCAGGGGGGTTAGGGGGCTACGAGCAGTACTTC
TRBV4-2,TRBD2,-,TRBJ2-2,CASSQGLAANTGELFF,TGTGCCAGCAGCCAAGGACTAGCGGCGAACACCGGGGAGCTGTTTTTT
TRBV19,-,-,TRBJ1-1,CASSRQDSEAFF,TGTGCCAGTAGTAGACAAGACTCTGAAGCTTTCTTT
TRBV6-5,TRBD1,-,TRBJ1-3,CASSYMGQRNTIYF,TGTGCCAGCAGTTACATGGGACAGCGAAACACCATATATTTT
TRBV10-3,TRBD1,-,TRBJ1-2,CAISFPGQGLYGYTF,TGTGCCATCAGTTTCCCGGGACAGGGCCTCTATGGCTACACCTTC
TRBV5-1,TRBD1,-,TRBJ1-2,CASSHRTGGESYGYTF,TGCGCCAGCAGCCACCGGACAGGGGGCGAGTCCTATGGCTACACCTTC
TRBV4-2,TRBD1,-,TRBJ2-1,CASSDRQGLNNEQFF,TGTGCCAGCAGCGATAGACAGGGCCTTAACAATGAGCAGTTCTTC
TRBV30,-,-,TRBJ2-6,CAWSVERVRSGANVLTF,TGTGCCTGGAGTGTGGAGAGGGTTAGGTCTGGGGCCAACGTCCTGACTTTC
TRBV11-2,-,-,TRBJ2-1,CASSAPRGRDSYNEQFF,TGTGCCAGCAGCGCCCCCCGGGGGCGGGACTCATACAATGAGCAGTTCTTC
TRBV2,TRBD1,once,TRBJ1-5,CATHRDRDQPQHF,TGTGCCACCCACCGGGACAGGGATCAGCCCCAGCATTTT
TRBV6-5,TRBD1,-,TRBJ1-6,CASRRQGSYNSPLHF,TGTGCCAGCAGAAGACAGGGGTCCTATAATTCACCCCTCCACTTT
TRBV10-3,TRBD1,once,TRBJ1-5,CAIIGLGDRVGLGGQPQHF,TGTGCCATCATCGGATTGGGAGACAGGGTTGGGCTTGGTGGTCAGCCCCAGCATTTT
TRBV9,TRBD1,-,TRBJ2-1,CASSAGGTGGYNEQFF,TGTGCCAGCAGCGCCGGCGGGACAGGGGGGTACAATGAGCAGTTCTTC
TRBV2,TRBD1,-,TRBJ2-7,CASRPSGTGYYEQYF,TGTGCCAGCAGGCCCTCCGGGACAGGGTACTACGAGCAGTACTTC
TRBV5-1,TRBD1,-,TRBJ1-1,CASGGTGRAEAFF,TGCGCCAGCGGGGGGACAGGGAGGGCTGAAGCTTTCTTT
TRBV3-1/TRBV3-2,TRBD1,-,TRBJ1-1,CASSQEDRSTEAFF,TGTGCCAGCAGCCAAGAGGACAGGAGCACTGAAGCTTTCTTT
TRBV7-9,-,-,TRBJ2-7,CASSLGVGRFPYEQYF,TGTGCCAGCAGCTTAGGTGTCGGAAGATTCCCCTACGAGCAGTACTTC
TRBV7-8,TRBD2,-,TRBJ2-1,CASRGGDNEQFF,TGTGCCAGCAGGGGGGGGGACAATGAGCAGTTCTTC
TRBV6-1,-,-,TRBJ2-7,CASSEARQNSYEQYF,TGTGCCAGCAGTGAAGCGCGGCAGAACTCCTACGAGCAGTACTTC
TRBV6-1,-,-,TRBJ2-3,CASSEVYRDTQYF,TGTGCCAGCAGTGAAGTATATCGAGATACGCAGTATTTT
TRBV29-1,-,-,TRBJ2-3,CSVEGGSITDTQYF,TGCAGCGTTGAAGGGGGGTCAATCACAGATACGCAGTATTTT
TRBV6-1,-,-,TRBJ2-3,CASSEANPRTPTDTQYF,TGTGCCAGCAGTGAAGCAAATCCCCGAACTCCCACAGATACGCAGTATTTT
TRBV4-1,-,-,TRBJ2-3,CASSQLNMVADTQYF,TGCGCCAGCAGCCAACTCAACATGGTCGCAGATACGCAGTATTTT
TRBV7-9,-,-,TRBJ1-6,CASSLGRMENSPLHF,TGTGCCAGCAGCTTAGGGCGGATGGAGAATTCACCCCTCCACTTT
TRBV21-1,-,-,TRBJ2-1,CASGRNEQFF,TGTGCCAGCGGGCGCAATGAGCAGTTCTTC
TRBV5-1,TRBD1,-,TRBJ2-3,CASSLGRQGATDTQYF,TGCGCCAGCAGCTTGGGACGGCAGGGGGCCACAGATACGCAGTATTTT
TRBV7-9,-,-,TRBJ1-1,CASVAENKNTEAFF,TGTGCCAGCGTTGCCGAGAACAAGAACACTGAAGCTTTCTTT
TRBV6-6,-,-,TRBJ1-5,CASHGSNQPQHF,TGTGCCAGCCACGGTAGCAATCAGCCCCAGCATTTT
TRBV5-1,TRBD1,-,TRBJ1-5,CASSLGQGRNQPQHF,TGCGCCAGCAGCTTGGGACAGGGGCGCAATCAGCCCCAGCATTTT
TRBV7-9,TRBD2,-,TRBJ2-7,CASSLPGGYEQYF,TGTGCCAGCAGCTTACCGGGAGGCTACGAGCAGTACTTC
TRBV6-5,-,-,TRBJ1-2,CASIITGPGGYTF,TGTGCCAGCATTATAACAGGGCCGGGTGGCTACACCTTC
TRBV18,TRBD2,-,TRBJ2-3,CASSPGLAGHTDTQYF,TGTGCCAGCTCACCAGGGCTAGCGGGACACACAGATACGCAGTATTTT
TRBV29-1,TRBD1,-,TRBJ1-6,CSVAKTGLLKRSPLHF,TGCAGCGTTGCAAAGACAGGGCTACTCAAGCGCTCACCCCTCCACTTT
TRBV7-9,TRBD1,-,TRBJ1-2,CASSLAAGGADDYGYTF,TGTGCCAGCAGCTTAGCGGCAGGGGGGGCGGATGACTATGGCTACACCTTC
TRBV6-2/TRBV6-3,TRBD2,-,TRBJ2-1,CASSRVETSGWDEQFF,TGTGCCAGCAGCCGAGTGGAGACTAGCGGGTGGGATGAGCAGTTCTTC
TRBV7-2,TRBD2,-,TRBJ2-1,CASSLQRGGYNEQFF,TGTGCCAGCAGCTTACAGCGGGGGGGATACAATGAGCAGTTCTTC
TRBV7-9,-,-,TRBJ1-2,CASSSPRYGYTF,TGTGCCAGCAGCTCCCCCCGATATGGCTACACCTTC
TRBV9,TRBD2,-,TRBJ2-5,CASSGRNGGDQETQYF,TGTGCCAGCAGCGGTCGTAACGGGGGGGATCAAGAGACCCAGTACTTC
TRBV16,-,-,TRBJ1-1,CASSQSRRRDLNTEAFF,TGTGCCAGCAGCCAATCTAGGAGGAGGGACCTGAACACTGAAGCTTTCTTT
TRBV27,-,-,TRBJ2-3,CASRPPDTSLTQYF,TGTGCCAGCAGACCACCCGACACCTCTTTAACGCAGTATTTT
TRBV12-3/TRBV12-4,-,-,TRBJ1-2,CASSLSNYGYTF,TGTGCCAGCAGTTTGAGTAACTATGGCTACACCTTC
TRBV6-2/TRBV6-3,-,-,TRBJ2-3,CASSPASSADTQYF,TGTGCCAGCAGCCCAGCCAGTTCGGCAGATACGCAGTATTTT
TRBV30,TRBD2,-,TRBJ2-5,CAWSRLAVEETQYF,TGTGCCTGGAGTCGGCTAGCGGTAGAAGAGACCCAGTACTTC
TRBV10-2,TRBD2,few,TRBJ2-2,CASSERGGRYTGELFF,TGCGCCAGCAGTGAGCGGGGGGGCCGGTACACCGGGGAGCTGTTTTTT
TRBV7-9,-,once,TRBJ2-4,CASSPGLAKNIQYF,TGTGCCAGCAGCCCCGGGCTAGCCAAAAACATTCAGTACTTC